The 9 T cell receptor beta chains below were found in one sample sequenced in a study of blood T cell repertoires in COVID-19. Sequencing used immunoSEQ multiplex PCR; TCRdb keeps in-frame clones, though not all of them. The sample yields 60,000 to 75,000 clones, 87% seen once. Sequenced input: peripheral blood. The receptors originated from a woman at least 80 years old with acute or convalescent COVID-19.

CDR3 protein: CASSLTKYNEQFF. The DNA of the CDR3 is TGTGCCAGCAGCCTGACTAAGTACAATGAGCAGTTCTTC. The J gene is TRBJ2-1, the V gene TRBV27, with D possibly being TRBD2 (5 bases). This CDR3 has 13 amino acids. V was clipped by 6 bases and J by 4 bases, with 10 bases between them. Per the germline V gene, CDR1 is MNHEY and CDR2 is SMNVEV (reference sequence).

CDR3 protein: CASSFGTHNQPQHF. CDR3 bases: TGTGCCAGCAGTTTCGGGACACATAATCAGCCCCAGCATTTT. The chain links TRBV28 to TRBJ1-5; possibly TRBD1 for D (6 bases). Trimming took off 3 bases at V and 4 bases at J, with 10 bases between the two ends. The CDR3 has 14 residues. The germline CDR1 and CDR2 sequences are MDHEN and SYDVKM.

This chain connects TRBV5-1 to TRBJ2-1; D not certain. Trimming left V 8 bases short and J 2 bases short, with 17 bases between. From germline, CDR1 is SGHRS and CDR2 YFSETQ. The CDR3 covers 15 residues. The CDR3 sequence: CASSNTGGAYNEQFF. The CDR3 bases are TGCGCCAGTTCTAACACCGGCGGAGCCTACAATGAGCAGTTCTTC.

This chain joins TRBV6-1 and TRBJ1-5; weak D call: TRBD1 (5 bases). V was pared by 3 bases and J by 0 bases, with 9 bases between. CDR3 length: 15 amino acids. Germline CDR1 reads MNHNS; CDR2 reads SASEGT. This CDR3 is CASSDRGDSNQPQHF. CDR3 bases: TGTGCCAGCAGTGATCGGGGGGATAGCAATCAGCCCCAGCATTTT.

The chain combines TRBV10-1 with TRBJ2-1, with 8 bases identical to TRBD1. Trimming at V came to 4 bases and at J to 5 bases, leaving 10 bases not matched to a gene. Germline CDR1 is WNHNN and CDR2 is SYGVQD (reference sequence). The length of the CDR3 is 16 residues. CDR3 protein: CASSGPRQGNNNEQFF. The CDR3, as DNA: TGCGCCAGCAGTGGTCCTAGACAGGGGAACAACAATGAGCAGTTCTTC.

This chain joins TRBV6-1 and TRBJ2-5; 8 bases align to TRBD2. Germline trimming cut 1 base from V and 6 bases from J; bases unmatched to any gene: 7. Germline CDR1 reads MNHNS; CDR2 reads SASEGT. CDR3 length equals 15 residues. CDR3 sequence reads: CASSEEGGGSKTQYF. The CDR3 DNA sequence: TGTGCCAGCAGTGAAGAGGGCGGGGGGAGTAAGACCCAGTACTTC.

This clone was counted a few times. The V call is TRBV19, the J call TRBJ1-3, with 7 bases aligning to TRBD1. The CDR3 is 15 residues long. J was trimmed by 1 base and V by 11 bases; bases with no gene match: 11. Germline V gene lookup returns CDR1 LNHDA and CDR2 SQIVND (reference sequence). The CDR3 spells CALMWDRSSGNTIYF. The DNA for the CDR3 is TGTGCCTTAATGTGGGACAGATCTTCTGGAAACACCATATATTTT.

The rearrangement uses TRBV2 and TRBJ2-7, with TRBD1 matching over 11 bases. Germline V gene data show CDR1 as SNHLY and CDR2 as FYNNEI. CDR3 length: 15 residues. J gave up 1 base and V 5 bases, and 4 bases lay outside the gene matches. CDR3 amino acids: CASSTGTGGSYEQYF. Here the CDR3 DNA reads TGTGCCAGCAGTACCGGGACAGGGGGATCCTACGAGCAGTACTTC. The full variable domain, its missing parts supplied by reference TRBV2 and TRBJ2-7, is EPEVTQTPSHQVTQMGQEVILRCVPISNHLYFYWYRQILGQKVEFLVSFYNNEISEKSEIFDDQFSVERPDGSNFTLKIRSTKLEDSAMYFCASSTGTGGSYEQYFGPGTRLTVT.

The V gene is TRBV5-4, the J gene TRBJ2-5; 15 bases are a match to TRBD2. CDR1 is SGHNT, CDR2 YYREEE, per germline (reference sequence). The CDR3 spans 18 residues. V lost 4 bases, J lost 5 bases, and 12 bases stayed unmatched. CDR3 sequence: CASSRGTSGGLRIETQYF. The CDR3 nucleotides read TGTGCCAGCAGCCGAGGGACTAGCGGGGGGTTAAGGATCGAGACCCAGTACTTC.